Listed here are 13 T cell receptor beta chains from one sample, sequenced in a study of T cells expressing NK-cell markers. TCRdb reprocessed the 5' RACE reads and reports one entry per CDR3 protein, with no DNA. The sample includes approximately 420,000 distinct CDR3 sequences. The sample was blood T cells: a sorted CD56 or NKG2C T cell subset, CD4+ or CD8+ T cells, or bulk PBMC T cells (not recorded which). The receptors were gathered from a woman between 50 and 59 years old in good health.

The V and J genes are TRBV27 and TRBJ2-2. This CDR3 spans 14 amino acids. The germline V gene has CDR1 MNHEY and CDR2 SMNVEV (reference sequence). Here the CDR3 reads CASSFQWNTGELFF.

The chain couples TRBV11-2 to TRBJ2-5; TCRdb's D call of TRBD2 is untestable without DNA. CDR1 and CDR2 (germline): SGHAT, FQNNGV. CDR3 length equals 16 residues. CDR3 amino acids: CASSLRSAGVQETQYF.

This chain connects TRBV7-7 to TRBJ2-1; TCRdb selects TRBD2, and the lack of DNA leaves this call unchecked. The CDR3 has 14 amino acids. Germline V gives CDR1 SSHAT, CDR2 FNYEAQ (reference sequence). CDR3 protein: CASSPGLARDEQFF. Supplemented by reference TRBV7-7 and TRBJ2-1, the full variable domain reads GAGVSQSPRYKVTKRGQDVTLRCDPISSHATLYWYQQALGQGPEFLTYFNYEAQPDKSGLPSDRFSAERPEGSISTLTIQRTEQRDSAMYRCASSPGLARDEQFFGPGTRLTVL.

V and J are TRBV6-1 and TRBJ2-3; the D call of TRBD1 rests on TCRdb alone, since no DNA is present to check it. The CDR3 covers 18 residues. Germline CDR1 is MNHNS and CDR2 is SASEGT. CDR3 in amino acids: CASSEDPIRDTYTDTQYF.

The rearrangement joins TRBV29-1 to TRBJ1-4; the D gene TCRdb calls, TRBD1, cannot be checked with no DNA. This CDR3 comprises 13 residues. CDR1 and CDR2 (germline): SQVTM, ANQGSEA. The CDR3 loop is CSVQAGGGEKLFF.

This sequence joins TRBV18 and TRBJ2-2. Germline-derived CDR1 and CDR2 are KGHSH and LQKENI. The CDR3 covers 15 residues. The CDR3 loop is CASSDLAANTGELFF.

The chain is built from TRBV11-3 and TRBJ2-2; with no DNA, the TCRdb D assignment of TRBD1 cannot be verified. The germline gives CDR1 SGHNT, CDR2 YENEEA. CDR3 length: 14 residues. The CDR3 sequence is CASSSPQYTGELFF. The whole variable domain, remainder taken from reference TRBV11-3 and TRBJ2-2, is EAGVVQSPRYKIIEKKQPVAFWCNPISGHNTLYWYLQNLGQGPELLIRYENEEAVDDSQLPKDRFSAERLKGVDSTLKIQPAELGDSAVYLCASSSPQYTGELFFGEGSRLTVL.

The CDR3 is CSAPPARGTYNEQFF. This chain connects TRBV20-1 to TRBJ2-1. The CDR3 loop spans 15 amino acids. The germline CDR1 and CDR2 sequences are DFQATT and SNEGSKA (reference sequence).

The V gene is TRBV24-1, the J gene TRBJ2-1; the D call from TCRdb, TRBD1, cannot be confirmed without DNA. This CDR3 region has 16 residues. Germline V gene lookup returns CDR1 KGHDR and CDR2 SFDVKD. The CDR3 reads CATSGPRAPGGNEQFF.

The chain recombines TRBV28 with TRBJ2-3; TCRdb lists TRBD1, though no DNA is available to test this call. This CDR3 spans 15 amino acids. Per the germline V gene, CDR1 is MDHEN and CDR2 is SYDVKM. The CDR3: CASSSDVGGTDTQYF.

The J gene is TRBJ2-2, the V gene TRBV29-1; TCRdb's D call, TRBD1, is unchecked because there is no DNA. The CDR3 runs 12 residues. CDR1 SQVTM and CDR2 ANQGSEA come from the germline V gene. CDR3 region: CSVGHRTGELFF.

J is TRBJ2-2 and V is TRBV6-1. The CDR3 consists of 14 residues. Germline CDR1 and CDR2: MNHNS and SASEGT. The CDR3 is CASSESLFTGELFF.

The V call is TRBV7-8, the J call TRBJ2-3; TCRdb's D call, TRBD2, is unchecked because there is no DNA. Germline-derived CDR1 and CDR2 are SGHVS and FQNEAQ. The CDR3 is 17 residues long. The CDR3 spells CASSKKTSGSWSDTQYF.